This entry lists 7 T cell receptor beta chains sequenced from one sample in a study of graft-versus-host responses after intestinal transplantation (dated by TCRdb to about 2021). Library preparation was by the immunoSEQ multiplex PCR assay. TCRdb holds this immuneACCESS table with in-frame rearrangements only. Some clones are missing; in checked studies, unresolved V genes explain under half, and the rest has no known cause. The sample table contains over 75,000 clones; only one count was recorded for about 82% of them. The biggest ten clones account for approximately 1.5% of the sample. Specimen: PBMCs, collected 255 days after intestinal transplant. The receptor set was obtained from a human patient who received an intestinal transplant, so some T cells may come from the graft donor.

V usage is TRBV29-1 and J usage is TRBJ1-1; weak D call: TRBD1 (6 bases). The CDR3 loop spans 16 amino acids. Germline V gene data show CDR1 as SQVTM and CDR2 as ANQGSEA. The V and J ends lost 0 bases and 0 bases respectively, with 14 bases between them. The chain's CDR3 is CSVEDQGRILNTEAFF. As DNA, the CDR3 is TGCAGCGTTGAAGATCAGGGGCGGATACTGAACACTGAAGCTTTCTTT.

V and J are TRBV4-1 and TRBJ2-5, with a weak D call TRBD2 (6 bases). Germline V gene sequence: CDR1 MGHRA, CDR2 YSYEKL. V was pared by 0 bases and J by 4 bases, with 12 bases between. The CDR3 covers 15 residues. For the CDR3, the DNA is TGCGCCAGCAGCCAAGATCGTGGAGGGATAGAGACCCAGTACTTC. It yields the protein CASSQDRGGIETQYF.

V gene TRBV28 combines with J gene TRBJ2-6, with a weak D call TRBD1 (6 bases). CDR1 and CDR2 from the germline V gene are MDHEN and SYDVKM. This CDR3 has 16 amino acids. V dropped 11 bases and J dropped 2 bases, with 19 bases sitting between them. CDR3 sequence (DNA): TGTGCCTCAGAGGCCGGGACACCTGCTGGGGCCAACGTCCTGACTTTC. This translates into CASEAGTPAGANVLTF.

The chain couples TRBV21-1 to TRBJ2-5. TRBV21-1 is a pseudogene segment. CDR3 length: 12 amino acids. The DNA of the CDR3 is TGTGCCAGCAGCAAAAGTGGAGAGACCCAGTACTTC. Translating it yields CASSKSGETQYF.

This chain uses TRBV6-1 with TRBJ2-1, with TRBD1 identical over 7 bases. The V and J ends lost 8 bases and 7 bases, in that order; junction bases with no gene match: 8. Germline CDR1 is MNHNS and CDR2 is SASEGT. The CDR3 covers 13 residues. The DNA for the CDR3 is TGTGCCAGCGGGCAGGGGGACATAAATGAGCAGTTCTTC. Encoded protein: CASGQGDINEQFF.

This clone was seen a single time. This chain links TRBV28 with TRBJ2-7; possibly TRBD1 or TRBD2 for D (5 bases each). CDR3 size: 14 residues. CDR1 MDHEN and CDR2 SYDVKM come from the germline V gene. The V end lost 2 bases, the J end lost 4 bases, and 12 bases lay between the germline ends. The CDR3 reads CASSLSGDPYEQYF. Here the CDR3 DNA reads TGTGCCAGCAGTTTAAGTGGGGACCCTTACGAGCAGTACTTC.

The chain combines TRBV2 with TRBJ2-1; a possible D gene is TRBD2 (5 bases). V shed 2 bases and J shed 12 bases, with 20 bases lying between them. Germline V gene data show CDR1 as SNHLY and CDR2 as FYNNEI. CDR3 length: 15 amino acids. The CDR3 region has the DNA TGTGCCAGCAGTGAATCCACTAGTAGGGATTCCGGGCAGTTCTTC. Its protein is CASSESTSRDSGQFF.